The entry that follows covers one T cell receptor (beta chain) sequence. Its antigen is not known. The data were obtained in a study of vaccination and CD4 T cells after COVID-19. Study information: Timing of post-vaccine sample collection was a median approximately 70 days after dose two, with a range of 14 to 241. Whole-study findings and limits: Spike mono-reactivity was shown by 304 of 307 vaccine-specific clones in convalescent patients.

Germline V gene data show CDR1 as SNHLY and CDR2 as FYNNEI. CDR3 length equals 14 residues. The trim removed 5 bases at V and 6 bases at J, leaving 7 bases unmatched. The time point: late sampling 161 to 241 days after vaccination in a few convalescent patients. Noted treatment: roughly nine-day PBMC culture with coronavirus spike peptide pools or control peptides (ViraFEST assay). CD4+ T cells that had been cultured provided DNA sequenced with the Oncomine TCR Beta short-read assay. The genomic DNA was obtained from cultured CD4+ T cells by extraction with the QIAamp micro DNA kit. TCRdb re-called the PCR reads with MiXCR, one entry per CDR3 protein. Altogether about 15,000 distinct CDR3 sequences are present, around 50% being singletons, with the ten largest covering about 18%.

The V and J genes are TRBV2 and TRBJ2-3; TRBD2 matches at 8 bases. Source: CD4+ T cells from blood, cultured in vitro, taken about 7 months after SARS-CoV-2 vaccination. This TCR was recovered from a human donor who had recovered from COVID-19. DNA of the CDR3: TGTGCCAGCAGTACCGGGACTAGGTTGGATACGCAGTATTTT. Protein sequence: CASSTGTRLDTQYF.